Given below is one T cell receptor (beta chain) in context. Its antigen is unidentified. The TEMRA cells underwent FACS enrichment, while the CD8+ and CD4+ T cells underwent negative isolation. The sample is drawn from a study of CD8 T cells in Susac syndrome. Findings and caveats of the study: The study's TCR sequencing and HLA analysis drew on a certain number of individuals. That number was acknowledged as relatively small.

Per germline, CDR1 SEHNR and CDR2 FQNEAQ (reference sequence). J gave up 4 bases and V 1 base, and 3 bases lay outside the gene matches. CDR3 length equals 14 residues. Reverse transcription used roughly 0.45 to 1 ug RNA and random hexamers. The method of amplification for TCR beta CDR3 was immunoSEQ multiplex PCR, covering 54 Vbeta and 13 Jbeta. One entry per CDR3 protein results from TCRdb running MiXCR on the immunoSEQ multiplex PCR reads. The sample contains about 300,000 distinct CDR3 sequences, roughly 85% of which appear only once. The chain joins TRBV7-9 to TRBJ2-7; 8 nucleotides match TRBD1. The sample was CD8+ T cells from PBMCs. The clonotype comes from a human donor with multiple sclerosis. CDR3 bases: TGTGCCAGCAGCTTAGGGACAGGGTGGTACGAGCAGTACTTC. Protein product: CASSLGTGWYEQYF.